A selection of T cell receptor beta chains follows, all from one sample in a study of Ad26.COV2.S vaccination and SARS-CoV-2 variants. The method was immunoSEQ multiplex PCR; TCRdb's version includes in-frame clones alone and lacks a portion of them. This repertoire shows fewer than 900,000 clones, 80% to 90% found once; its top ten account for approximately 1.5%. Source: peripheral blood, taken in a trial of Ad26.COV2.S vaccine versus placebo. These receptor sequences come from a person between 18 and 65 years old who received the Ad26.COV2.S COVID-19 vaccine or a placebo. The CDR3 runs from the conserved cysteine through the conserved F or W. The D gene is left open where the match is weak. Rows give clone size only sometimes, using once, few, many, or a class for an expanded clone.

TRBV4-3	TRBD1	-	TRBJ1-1	CASSQDRGTGSTEAFF	TGCGCCAGCAGCCAAGATCGCGGGACAGGGTCCACTGAAGCTTTCTTT
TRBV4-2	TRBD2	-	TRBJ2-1	CASSQPTSGSDNEQFF	TGTGCCAGCAGCCAACCTACTAGCGGGAGTGACAATGAGCAGTTCTTC
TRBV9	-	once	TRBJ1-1	CASSVSGGSAEAFF	TGTGCCAGCAGCGTCTCTGGGGGGTCCGCTGAAGCTTTCTTT
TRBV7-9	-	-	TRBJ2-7	CASSLELESYEQYF	TGTGCCAGCAGCTTAGAACTAGAATCCTACGAGCAGTACTTC
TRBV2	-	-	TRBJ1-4	CASSAGATNEKLFF	TGTGCCAGCTCGGCGGGGGCCACTAATGAAAAACTGTTTTTT
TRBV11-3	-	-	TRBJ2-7	CASSSGGGEQYF	TGTGCCAGCAGCTCAGGTGGCGGGGAGCAGTACTTC
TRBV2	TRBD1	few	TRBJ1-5	CASSGTGGYQPQHF	TGTGCCAGCAGTGGGACAGGGGGATATCAGCCCCAGCATTTT
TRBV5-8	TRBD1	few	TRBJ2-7	CASSLRDRAAYEQYF	TGTGCCAGCAGCTTGAGGGACAGGGCGGCCTACGAGCAGTACTTC
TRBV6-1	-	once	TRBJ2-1	CASSDRGRGGYNEQFF	TGTGCCAGCAGTGACCGGGGAAGGGGCGGCTACAATGAGCAGTTCTTC
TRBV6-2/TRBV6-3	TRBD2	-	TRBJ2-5	CASSHPRGRAGHKTQYF	TGTGCCAGCAGTCATCCCCGGGGTAGAGCGGGGCATAAGACCCAGTACTTC
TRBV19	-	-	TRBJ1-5	CASSIGTFDQPQHF	TGTGCCAGTAGTATCGGGACCTTCGATCAGCCCCAGCATTTT
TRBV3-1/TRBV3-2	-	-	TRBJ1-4	CASSQWGRATNEKLFF	TGTGCCAGCAGCCAATGGGGGAGAGCAACTAATGAAAAACTGTTTTTT